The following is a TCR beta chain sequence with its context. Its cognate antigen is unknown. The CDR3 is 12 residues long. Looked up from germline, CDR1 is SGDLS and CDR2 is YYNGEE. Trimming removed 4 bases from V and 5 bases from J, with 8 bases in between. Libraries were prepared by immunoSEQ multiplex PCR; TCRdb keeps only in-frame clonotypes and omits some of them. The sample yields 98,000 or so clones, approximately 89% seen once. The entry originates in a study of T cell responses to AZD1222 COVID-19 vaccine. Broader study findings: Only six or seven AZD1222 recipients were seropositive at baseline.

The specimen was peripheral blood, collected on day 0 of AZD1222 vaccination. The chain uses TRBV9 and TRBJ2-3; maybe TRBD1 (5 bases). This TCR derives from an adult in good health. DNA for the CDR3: TGTGCCAGCAGCTTCAGGGAAGATACGCAGTATTTT. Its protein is CASSFREDTQYF.